This T cell receptor beta chain appears in the sequencing data of a study of cytomegalovirus exposure and HLA in healthy donors. Notes on this clone: As yet, its antigen is unknown.

The CDR3 totals 15 residues. Deletions cut 0 bases from V and 7 bases from J, with 14 bases between. Germline CDR1 reads SGHRS; CDR2 reads YFSETQ. Study-level findings and limits: Later, an analysis showed that TCR beta chains associated with HLA were more clonally expanded than others that were equally common. In vitro work confirmed that a few CMV-associated chains recognize CMV antigens.

Primers: 60 Vbeta forward and 13 Jbeta reverse. Only in-frame clones appear in the TCRdb table, and some are missing; sequencing was by immunoSEQ multiplex PCR. The repertoire has under 120,000 clones, around 79% of them found once; the top ten carry around 3.1%. Sequenced material: PBMCs. The TCR comes from a woman between 40 and 55 years old in good health and CMV-seronegative. V usage is TRBV5-1 and J usage is TRBJ2-1; D is uncertain. The DNA of the CDR3 is TGCGCCAGCAGCTTGGATGGTAGCCGATGGAATGAGCAGTTCTTC. As protein: CASSLDGSRWNEQFF.